This T cell receptor (beta chain) was retrieved from a study of blood T cells in healthy people across ages (dated by TCRdb to the mid-2010s). For the wider study: Template switching captured roughly one uniquely barcoded TCR beta cDNA molecule per two T cells in model experiments. To track age-related changes in TCR beta repertoire diversity, the study relied on deep sequencing normalized with unique cDNA molecular identifiers. The donors were split into four age groups: young (average about 15 years), middle-aged (around 40), aged (around 67) and long-lived (over 80). To avoid experimental bias, donors of different ages were spread randomly across the sequencing lanes. Using the same blood draw, the study looked at two additional independent replicas of 1 million unique cDNA reads for two donors, one aged 18 to 30 and the other aged 80 or older.

The roughly 39 donors, aged about 6 to 95 years, were systemically healthy Caucasian individuals from Russia. Approximately 10 milliliters of peripheral blood were collected from each donor into EDTA-treated Vacutainer tubes. Ficoll-Paque density-gradient centrifugation was used to isolate PBMCs, with at least 6.5 million per sample. Total RNA was extracted from PBMCs with Trizol reagent, with at least 5 micrograms obtained per sample. The percentages of naive CD45RAhigh/CD27high T cells were determined by flow cytometry on a PBMC aliquot from every donor. About this clonotype itself: Its target antigen remains unknown. No base quality information exists; no much larger clone differs at one position.

The CDR3 runs 12 residues from the cysteine to the phenylalanine. Only CDR3 DNA is held: 36 bases, read in frame from base 1. CDR1 is given as SGHVS and CDR2 as FQNEAQ, both from the germline V gene. Overall study results and their limits: The CMV infection status of donors was not known, potentially confounding age-related changes in expanded clonotypes. Total diversity estimates from one million sequenced T cells were considered lower bounds and underestimates. Bulk unsorted PBMC profiling prevented conclusive comparison of naive and antigen-experienced compartments. A strong correlation was found between observed TCR beta diversity and the percentage of naive T cells measured by flow cytometry. Observed TCR beta diversity per million T cells fell roughly linearly with age, and a significant reduction was already apparent by age around 44. Compared with the aged group, the long-lived group had more naive CD4+ T cells, fewer expanded clones and increased TCR diversity, a pattern suggesting age selection.

Library preparation employed 5' RACE. Sequencing relied on an Illumina HiSeq 2500. The second PCR ran for about 7 to 11 cycles and used a J-beta primer mix along with a sample-barcoded 5' primer. A template-switch 5' adaptor carrying 12 random nucleotides introduced a unique molecular identifier onto each TCR beta cDNA molecule. At least 3 million CDR3-containing paired-end reads were obtained from each sample. All of the RNA was converted into first-strand cDNA using the Mint cDNA synthesis kit, with a TRBC-specific oligonucleotide serving as the primer. After uracil-DNA glycosylase treatment, a first 18-cycle PCR used universal primers M1SS and BC2_uni_R on all cDNA. Turning to the authors' computational methods: For normalization, 1 million high-quality reads, each with a distinct molecular identifier, were randomly selected from each sample. Instead of being binned into consensus sequences, reads with shared molecular identifiers were discarded. MiTCR, set to a Q25 quality threshold and the strictest error-elimination algorithm, was used for CDR3 identification, clonotype clustering and error correction. A nonparametric unseen species model with Euler transformation was used to estimate a lower bound on total TCR beta diversity. The public reads were quality trimmed at Q25 with fastp and then assembled into clones with MiXCR by TCRdb, keeping productive beta chains. Each record represents a unique CDR3 protein, reported with the most common genes and DNA among its rows. TCRdb, not the original authors, processed these V and J calls. The sample table holds 1,500,000 or so distinct CDR3 sequences, of which roughly 60% were seen once. The ten largest clones represent 6.7% of the sample.

The rearranged segments are TRBV7-8 and TRBJ1-6, with the D gene not confidently named. The J call could be wrong; TRBJ1-1 is a better fit for the DNA end. What was sequenced was blood. This TCR was recovered from a young man in good health. The bases read TGTGCCAGCAGCTCCCGGACCCCAGAAGCTTTCTTT. This sequence encodes CASSSRTPEAFF.